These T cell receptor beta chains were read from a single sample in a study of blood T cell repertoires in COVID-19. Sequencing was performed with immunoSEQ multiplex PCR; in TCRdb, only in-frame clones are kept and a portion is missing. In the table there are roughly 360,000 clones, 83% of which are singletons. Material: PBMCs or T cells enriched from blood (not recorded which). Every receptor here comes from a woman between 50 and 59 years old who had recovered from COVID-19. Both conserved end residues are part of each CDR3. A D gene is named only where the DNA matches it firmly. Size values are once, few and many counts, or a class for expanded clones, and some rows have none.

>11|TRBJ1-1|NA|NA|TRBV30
TGTGCCTGGAGTGTACTCCTAGGAGCTTTCTTT
CAWSVLLGAFF
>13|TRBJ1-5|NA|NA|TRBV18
TGTGCCAGCTCACCAGAGAGGAACCAGCCCCAGCATTTT
CASSPERNQPQHF
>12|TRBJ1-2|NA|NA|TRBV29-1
TGCAGCGTCCTTCAGGGTGGCTATGGCTACACCTTC
CSVLQGGYGYTF
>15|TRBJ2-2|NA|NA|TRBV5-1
TGCGCCAGCAGCTTGGGGACTACTAACACCGGGGAGCTGTTTTTT
CASSLGTTNTGELFF
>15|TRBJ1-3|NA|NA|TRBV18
TGTGCCAGCTCACCACCCTCAGGGTCCGGAAACACCATATATTTT
CASSPPSGSGNTIYF
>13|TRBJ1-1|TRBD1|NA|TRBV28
TGTGCCAGCAGTTGGACAGGAGACACTGAAGCTTTCTTT
CASSWTGDTEAFF
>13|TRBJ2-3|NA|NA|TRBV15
TGTGCCACCACCAGAGATAGCGCAGATACGCAGTATTTT
CATTRDSADTQYF
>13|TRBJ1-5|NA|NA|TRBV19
TGTGCCAGTACTAATTCGGGTAATCAGCCCCAGCATTTT
CASTNSGNQPQHF
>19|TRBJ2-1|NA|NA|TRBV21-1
TGTGCCAGCAGCAGAAGACTAGCGGGGGGGATATCGGCGTTAAATGAGCAGTTCTTC
CASSRRLAGGISALNEQFF
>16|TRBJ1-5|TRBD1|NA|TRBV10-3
TGTGCCATCAGTGAAGACAGGGTCGGTAGCAGTCAGCCCCAGCATTTT
CAISEDRVGSSQPQHF
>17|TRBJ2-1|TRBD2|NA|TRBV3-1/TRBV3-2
TGTGCCAGCAGCCAAGAGTTGGGACTAGCGGGTTACAATGAGCAGTTCTTC
CASSQELGLAGYNEQFF
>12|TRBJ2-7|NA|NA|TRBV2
TGTGCCAGCAGTGTAGAGGGCTACGAGCAGTACTTC
CASSVEGYEQYF
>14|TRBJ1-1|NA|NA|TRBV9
TGTGCCAGCAGCCCCCGTCCGGGAAACACTGAAGCTTTCTTT
CASSPRPGNTEAFF
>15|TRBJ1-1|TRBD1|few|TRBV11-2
TGTGCCAGCAGCTTGCGCCGGGACAGGTTCGGGCTGGCTTTCTTT
CASSLRRDRFGLAFF
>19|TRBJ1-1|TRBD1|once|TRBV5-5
TGTGCCAGCAGCTTGGGGACATCGGGGGACAGGGGACGGAACACTGAAGCTTTCTTT
CASSLGTSGDRGRNTEAFF
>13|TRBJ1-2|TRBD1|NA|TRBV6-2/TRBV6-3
TGTGCCAGCAGCCTCGACAGGGGCTATGGCTACACCTTC
CASSLDRGYGYTF
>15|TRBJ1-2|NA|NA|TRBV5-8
TGTGCCAGCAGCTTCCGGGACACACTTAACTATGGCTACACCTTC
CASSFRDTLNYGYTF
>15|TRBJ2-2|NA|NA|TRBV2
TGTGCCAGCAGTGATACTAGGTCCCCCCCCGGGGAGCTGTTTTTT
CASSDTRSPPGELFF
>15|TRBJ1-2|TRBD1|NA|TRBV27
TGTGCCAGCACAAACACGCCACAGGGGGCTTTTGGCTACACCTTC
CASTNTPQGAFGYTF
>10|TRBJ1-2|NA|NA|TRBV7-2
TGTGCCAGCAGCCAGGATGGCTACACCTTC
CASSQDGYTF
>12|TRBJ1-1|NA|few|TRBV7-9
TGTGCCCCGCGAGGGGGGGGCACTGAAGCTTTCTTT
CAPRGGGTEAFF
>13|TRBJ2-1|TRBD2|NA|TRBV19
TGTGCCAGTAGGGAGCGGGAATACAATGAGCAGTTCTTC
CASREREYNEQFF
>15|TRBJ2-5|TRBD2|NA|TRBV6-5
TGTGCCAGCAGCCCCGGACTAGCGGGGTATGAGACCCAGTACTTC
CASSPGLAGYETQYF
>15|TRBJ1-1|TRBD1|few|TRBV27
TGTGCCAGCAGTTCCGGGACAGACCCAACTACTGAAGCTTTCTTT
CASSSGTDPTTEAFF
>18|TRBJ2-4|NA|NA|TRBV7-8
TGTGCCAGCAGCTTAGATCGACTGAGGATTTCGGCCAAAAACATTCAGTACTTC
CASSLDRLRISAKNIQYF
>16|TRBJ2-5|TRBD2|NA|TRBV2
TGTGCCAGCAGAATCTCGGGACTAGCGGCTCAAGAGACCCAGTACTTC
CASRISGLAAQETQYF
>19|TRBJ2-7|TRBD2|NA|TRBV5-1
TGCGCCAGCAGCTCGAAACTAGCGGGGGGAACTCGGGCGTCGCACGAGCAGTACTTC
CASSSKLAGGTRASHEQYF
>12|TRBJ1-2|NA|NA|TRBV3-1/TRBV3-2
TGTGCCAGCAGCCAAGTCGGCTATGGCTACACCTTC
CASSQVGYGYTF
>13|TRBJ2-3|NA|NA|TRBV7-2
TGTGCCAGCACCCTAGGCGTCACAGATACGCAGTATTTT
CASTLGVTDTQYF
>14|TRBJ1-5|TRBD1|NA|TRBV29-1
TGCAGCGCCCGGACAGGGAATAGCAATCAGCCCCAGCATTTT
CSARTGNSNQPQHF
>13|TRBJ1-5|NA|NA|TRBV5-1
TGCGCCAGCAGCTTAAAGGGGAATCAGCCCCAGCATTTT
CASSLKGNQPQHF
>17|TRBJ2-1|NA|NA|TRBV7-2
TGTGCCAGCAGCTTAAAGGGACTCCAGAGCTCCTACAATGAGCAGTTCTTC
CASSLKGLQSSYNEQFF
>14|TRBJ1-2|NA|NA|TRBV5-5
TGTGCCAGCAGCTTGGGGACTGATCACTATGGCTACACCTTC
CASSLGTDHYGYTF
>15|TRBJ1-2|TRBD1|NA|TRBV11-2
TGTGCCAGCAGCTTAGCCGGGACAGGGAACTATGGCTACACCTTC
CASSLAGTGNYGYTF
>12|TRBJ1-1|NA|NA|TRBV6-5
TGTGCCAGCAGGGGCGTGGGCACTGAAGCTTTCTTT
CASRGVGTEAFF
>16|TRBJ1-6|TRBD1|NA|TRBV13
TGTGCCAGCAGCGAAGGGACAGGGATTACTAATTCACCCCTCCACTTT
CASSEGTGITNSPLHF
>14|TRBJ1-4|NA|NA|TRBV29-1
TGCAGCGCCGAGGATAGTGCAACTAATGAAAAACTGTTTTTT
CSAEDSATNEKLFF
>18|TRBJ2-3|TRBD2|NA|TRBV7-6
TGTGCCAGCAGCTTAGGGGCCACTAGCGCGATTAGCACAGATACGCAATATTTT
CASSLGATSAISTDTQYF
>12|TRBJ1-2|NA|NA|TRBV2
TGTGCCAGCAGTCCGTCGAACTATGGCTACACCTTC
CASSPSNYGYTF
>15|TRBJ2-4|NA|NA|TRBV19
TGTGCCAGTAGTCAGTCTGGTCTAGCCAAAAACATTCAGTACTTC
CASSQSGLAKNIQYF
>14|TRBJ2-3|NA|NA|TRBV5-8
TGTGCCAGCAGCCCTCTGAGCAACACAGATACGCAGTATTTT
CASSPLSNTDTQYF
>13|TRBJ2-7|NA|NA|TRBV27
TGTGCCAGCAGTTTCCAGGGGACCCTTCTGCAGTACTTC
CASSFQGTLLQYF
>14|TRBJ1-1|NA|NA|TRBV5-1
TGCGCCAGCAGCTTGGACACCCTCAACACTGAAGCTTTCTTT
CASSLDTLNTEAFF